This T cell receptor beta chain was captured in a study of blood T cells in healthy people across ages. Overall study findings and caveats: TCR beta diversity correlated strongly with naive T cell percentage. It was the long-lived donors that had more naive CD4+ cells and higher diversity than aged donors.

Each sample yielded at least 7 million isolated PBMCs. It was with a sample-barcoded 5' primer and a J-beta primer mix that a second PCR of roughly 7 to 12 cycles was run. Per-sample output comprised a minimum of 2.5 million paired-end reads containing CDR3. One entry per CDR3 protein results from TCRdb running MiXCR on the 5' RACE reads. Here the sample spans hundreds of thousands of distinct CDR3 sequences, approximately 52% being singletons. On this clonotype itself: Its target is unknown.

Germline V gives CDR1 SGHNT, CDR2 YYREEE (reference sequence). This CDR3 comprises 16 residues. Trimming removed 0 bases from V and 5 bases from J; junction bases left unmatched: 7. The sequence came from a woman aged 80 or older in good health. Sequencing was done on a sample of blood. The rearrangement links TRBV5-4 to TRBJ2-1; 8 nucleotides agree with TRBD2. In DNA, the CDR3 is TGTGCCAGCAGCTTGGTGGCGGGGGGTCTTAACAATGAGCAGTTCTTC. Amino acid sequence: CASSLVAGGLNNEQFF.